These 13 T cell receptor beta chains share one sample of origin, sequenced in a study of T cells in localized non-small cell lung cancer. Repertoires were generated with immunoSEQ multiplex PCR, while TCRdb's copy carries only in-frame clones and drops some. The profile shows roughly 67,000 clones, roughly 81% of them singletons. The sequencing used peripheral blood, collected before any cancer treatment. The receptors come from a female donor at least 60 years old with stage I lung adenocarcinoma.

V is TRBV7-2 and J is TRBJ2-3, with 13 bases matching TRBD2. J was trimmed by 7 bases and V by 4 bases; bases with no gene match: 5. There are 15 residues in the CDR3. Germline V gives CDR1 SGHTA, CDR2 FQGNSA. DNA for the CDR3: TGTGCCAGCAGCTCACTAGCGGGAGGGCCATATACGCAGTATTTT. Residues: CASSSLAGGPYTQYF. Full variable domain (rest looked up from reference TRBV7-2 and TRBJ2-3): GAGVSQSPSNKVTEKGKDVELRCDPISGHTALYWYRQSLGQGLEFLIYFQGNSAPDKSGLPSDRFSAERTGGSVSTLTIQRTQQEDSAVYLCASSSLAGGPYTQYFGPGTRLTVL.

This chain joins TRBV19 and TRBJ1-3; D call uncertain. With 2 bases removed from V and 0 bases from J, the gap between germline ends came to 5 bases. CDR3 length: 14 amino acids. Germline lookup yields CDR1 LNHDA and CDR2 SQIVND (reference sequence). CDR3 DNA: TGTGCCAGTAGTATAACGAGCTCTGGAAACACCATATATTTT. Amino acids: CASSITSSGNTIYF.

V gene TRBV5-3 combines with J gene TRBJ2-7, with D unresolved. TRBV5-3 is an ORF for which the function is uncertain. There are 11 residues in the CDR3. In nucleotides, the CDR3 is TGTGCCAGAAGCTTGGACGGACCCTCTCGCGTC. It yields the protein CARSLDGPSRV.

This chain joins TRBV5-4 and TRBJ2-2; TRBD1 matches at 8 bases. This CDR3 is 17 amino acids long. Germline values: CDR1 SGHNT, CDR2 YYREEE (reference sequence). V shed 4 bases and J 2 bases; nucleotides not matched to a gene: 10. CDR3 in DNA: TGTGCCAGCAGCCCACCTCGGCAGGGGGCCAACACCGGGGAGCTGTTTTTT. Translated, it gives CASSPPRQGANTGELFF.

V is TRBV25-1 and J is TRBJ2-7; D could derive from TRBD1 or TRBD2 (5 bases each). Trimming cost V 7 bases and J 8 bases, with 21 bases left between them. The CDR3 totals 14 residues. CDR1 and CDR2 (germline): MGHDK, SYGVNS. This CDR3 reads CASIQSGTEMQQYF. Here the CDR3 DNA reads TGTGCCAGCATCCAATCGGGGACGGAGATGCAGCAGTACTTC.

This clone has more than one count but fewer than ten. The CDR3 DNA is TGCAGCGTCGCCGGGACCCTCTATGGCTACACCTTC. Translation: CSVAGTLYGYTF. The rearrangement joins TRBV29-1 to TRBJ1-2; a possible D gene is TRBD1 (5 bases). The CDR3 spans 12 residues. Germline V gene lookup returns CDR1 SQVTM and CDR2 ANQGSEA. Trimming pared 6 bases from V and 4 bases from J, leaving 12 bases between.

This chain uses TRBV14 with TRBJ2-3, with D perhaps matching TRBD2 (5 bases). CDR1 SGHDN and CDR2 FVKESK come from the germline V gene. CDR3 size: 16 residues. With 5 bases removed from V and 6 bases from J, the gap between germline ends came to 21 bases. The CDR3 protein is CASSDYWGSPQDTQYF. In DNA, the CDR3 is TGTGCCAGCAGCGACTACTGGGGTTCCCCGCAGGATACGCAGTATTTT.

This chain uses TRBV7-8 with TRBJ2-3; TRBD2 agrees at 9 bases. Unmatched junction bases numbered 5, after V lost 0 bases and J lost 7 bases. The CDR3 runs to 15 residues. The germline gives CDR1 SGHVS, CDR2 FQNEAQ. The CDR3, as DNA: TGTGCCAGCAGCTTAGCTGGCGGGAGGGGATATACGCAGTATTTT. Its translation: CASSLAGGRGYTQYF. Based on the CDR3 plus reference TRBV7-8 and TRBJ2-3, the full variable domain is GAGVSQSPRYKVAKRGQDVALRCDPISGHVSLFWYQQALGQGPEFLTYFQNEAQLDKSGLPSDRFFAERPEGSVSTLKIQRTQQEDSAVYLCASSLAGGRGYTQYFGPGTRLTVL.

The V call is TRBV27, the J call TRBJ1-6, with D unresolved. Germline values: CDR1 MNHEY, CDR2 SMNVEV (reference sequence). The CDR3 length is 14 residues. V lost 5 bases and J lost 7, with 12 bases in between. The chain's CDR3 is CASSVGGYNSPLHF. In DNA, the CDR3 is TGTGCCAGCAGTGTCGGTGGGTACAATTCACCCCTCCACTTT.

This chain joins TRBV15 and TRBJ2-1; D unresolved. V was clipped by 5 bases and J by 10 bases, with 15 bases between them. From germline, CDR1 is LNHNV and CDR2 YYDKDF (reference sequence). CDR3 length equals 13 residues. CDR3: CATSVHVGWEQFF. CDR3 DNA sequence: TGTGCCACCAGCGTTCACGTGGGTTGGGAGCAGTTCTTC.

This rearrangement joins TRBV28 to TRBJ1-2; the D is unclear. CDR3 length: 14 residues. Germline values: CDR1 MDHEN, CDR2 SYDVKM. V was shortened by 4 bases and J by 5 bases, with 14 bases between the two germline ends. CDR3 loop: CASSSRASGYGYTF. The CDR3 DNA is TGTGCCAGCAGTTCCCGGGCCAGTGGGTATGGCTACACCTTC.

The V call is TRBV10-2, the J call TRBJ2-4, with no clear D. The V gene's germline CDR1 is WSHSY and CDR2 SAAADI. With 4 bases removed from V and 0 bases from J, the gap between germline ends came to 4 bases. CDR3 size: 13 residues. In nucleotides, the CDR3 is TGCGCCAGCAGTGGGACAGCCAAAAACATTCAGTACTTC. As protein: CASSGTAKNIQYF.

The chain carries TRBV7-9 and TRBJ2-7; D gene unclear. Trimming removed 4 bases from V and 2 bases from J, with 12 bases in between. This CDR3 has 14 amino acids. The germline gives CDR1 SEHNR, CDR2 FQNEAQ (reference sequence). The CDR3 sequence is CASSSTDGTYEQYF. DNA of the CDR3: TGTGCCAGCAGCTCCACCGACGGAACCTACGAGCAGTACTTC.